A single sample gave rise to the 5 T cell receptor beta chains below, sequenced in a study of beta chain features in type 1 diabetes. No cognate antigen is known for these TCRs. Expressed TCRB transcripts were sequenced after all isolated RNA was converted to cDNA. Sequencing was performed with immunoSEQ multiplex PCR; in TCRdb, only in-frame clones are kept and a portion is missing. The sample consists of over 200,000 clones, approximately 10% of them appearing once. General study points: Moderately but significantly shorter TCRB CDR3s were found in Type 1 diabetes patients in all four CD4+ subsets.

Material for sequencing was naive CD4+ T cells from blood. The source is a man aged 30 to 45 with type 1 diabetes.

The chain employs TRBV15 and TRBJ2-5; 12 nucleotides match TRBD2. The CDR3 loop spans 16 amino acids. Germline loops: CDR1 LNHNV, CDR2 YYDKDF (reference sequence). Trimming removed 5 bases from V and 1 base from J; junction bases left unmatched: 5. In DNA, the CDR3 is TGTGCCACCAGCTCGGGACTAGCGGGCCCCCAAGAGACCCAGTACTTC. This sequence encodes CATSSGLAGPQETQYF.

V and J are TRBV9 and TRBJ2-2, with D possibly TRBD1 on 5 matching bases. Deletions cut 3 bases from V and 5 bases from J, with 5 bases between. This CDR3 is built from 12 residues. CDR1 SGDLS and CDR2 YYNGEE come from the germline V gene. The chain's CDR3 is CASSDRTGELFF. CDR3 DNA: TGTGCCAGCAGCGACAGGACCGGGGAGCTGTTTTTT.

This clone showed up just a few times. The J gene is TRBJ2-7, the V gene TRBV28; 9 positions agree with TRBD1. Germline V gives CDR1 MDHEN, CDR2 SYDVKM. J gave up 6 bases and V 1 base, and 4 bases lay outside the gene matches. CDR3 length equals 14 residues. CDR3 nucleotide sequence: TGTGCCAGCAGTTTATCACAGGGGGCGGCCGAGCAGTACTTC. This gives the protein CASSLSQGAAEQYF. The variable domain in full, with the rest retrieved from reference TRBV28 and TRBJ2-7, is DVKVTQSSRYLVKRTGEKVFLECVQDMDHENMFWYRQDPGLGLRLIYFSYDVKMKEKGDIPEGYSVSREKKERFSLILESASTNQTSMYLCASSLSQGAAEQYFGPGTRLTVT.

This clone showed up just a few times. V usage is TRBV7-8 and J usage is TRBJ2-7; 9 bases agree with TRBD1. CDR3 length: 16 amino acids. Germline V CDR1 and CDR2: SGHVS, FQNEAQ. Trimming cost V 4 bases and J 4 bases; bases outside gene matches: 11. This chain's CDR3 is CASSSAGGTGIYEQYF. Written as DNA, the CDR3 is TGTGCCAGCAGCTCCGCCGGGGGGACAGGGATATACGAGCAGTACTTC.

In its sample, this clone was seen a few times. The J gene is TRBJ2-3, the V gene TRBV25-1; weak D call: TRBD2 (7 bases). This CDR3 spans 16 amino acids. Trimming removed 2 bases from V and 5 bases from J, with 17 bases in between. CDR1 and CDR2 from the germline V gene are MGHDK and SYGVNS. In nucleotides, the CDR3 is TGTGCCAGCAGTGAAGTAGGGGGGGTTTCGGAAGATACGCAGTATTTT. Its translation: CASSEVGGVSEDTQYF.